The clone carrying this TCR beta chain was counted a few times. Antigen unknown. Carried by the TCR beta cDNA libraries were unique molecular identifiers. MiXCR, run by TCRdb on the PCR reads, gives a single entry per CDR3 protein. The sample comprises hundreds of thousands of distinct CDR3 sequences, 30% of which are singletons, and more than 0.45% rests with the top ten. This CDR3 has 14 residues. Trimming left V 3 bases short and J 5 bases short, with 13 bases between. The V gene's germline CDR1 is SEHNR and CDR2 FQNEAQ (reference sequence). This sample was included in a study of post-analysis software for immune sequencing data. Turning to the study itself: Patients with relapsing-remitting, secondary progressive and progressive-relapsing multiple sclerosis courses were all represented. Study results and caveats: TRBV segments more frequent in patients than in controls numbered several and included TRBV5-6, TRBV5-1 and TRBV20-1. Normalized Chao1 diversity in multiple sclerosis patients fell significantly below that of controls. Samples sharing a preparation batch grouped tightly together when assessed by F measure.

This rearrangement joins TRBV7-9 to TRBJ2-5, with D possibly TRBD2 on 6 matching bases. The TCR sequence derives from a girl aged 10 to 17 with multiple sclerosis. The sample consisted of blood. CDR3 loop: CASSFSGPPETQYF. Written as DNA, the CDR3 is TGTGCCAGCAGCTTTAGCGGACCCCCGGAGACCCAGTACTTC.